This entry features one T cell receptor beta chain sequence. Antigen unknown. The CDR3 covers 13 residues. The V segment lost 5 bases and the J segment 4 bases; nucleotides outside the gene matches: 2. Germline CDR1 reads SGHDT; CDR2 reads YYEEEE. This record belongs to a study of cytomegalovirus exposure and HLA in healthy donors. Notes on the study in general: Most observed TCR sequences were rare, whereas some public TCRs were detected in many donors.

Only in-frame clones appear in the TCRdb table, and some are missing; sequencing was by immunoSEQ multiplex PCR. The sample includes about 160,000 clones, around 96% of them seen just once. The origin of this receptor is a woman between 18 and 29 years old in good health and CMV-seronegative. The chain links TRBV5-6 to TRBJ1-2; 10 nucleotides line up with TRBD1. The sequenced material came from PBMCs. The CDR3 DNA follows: TGTGCCAGCAGGAGGGACAGGGGCTATGGCTACACCTTC. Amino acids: CASRRDRGYGYTF.